This T cell receptor (beta chain) was found in a study of technical replicates of blood from several donors. V shed 4 bases, J shed 2 bases, and the junction held 1 base outside the gene matches. The germline V gene encodes CDR1 SEHNR and CDR2 FQNEAQ (reference sequence). The length of the CDR3 is 14 residues. Assay: immunoSEQ multiplex PCR; the TCRdb copy retains only in-frame clones and omits some. This table has over 75,000 clones, nearly 98% appearing once. The receptor was derived from a human donor in good health. Sequencing was carried out using T cells isolated from PBMCs. The genes are TRBV7-9 and TRBJ1-1, with 10 bases lining up with TRBD1. CDR3 loop: CASSWDRGNTEAFF. The CDR3, as DNA: TGTGCCAGCAGCTGGGACAGGGGTAACACTGAAGCTTTCTTT. Looking up the rest from reference TRBV7-9 and TRBJ1-1 gives the full variable domain: DTGVSQNPRHKITKRGQNVTFRCDPISEHNRLYWYRQTLGQGPEFLTYFQNEAQLEKSRLLSDRFSAERPKGSFSTLEIQRTEQGDSAMYLCASSWDRGNTEAFFGQGTRLTVV.